The clone carrying this T cell receptor (beta chain) was detected only once. The data were taken from a study of blood T cell repertoires in COVID-19. Study details: Acute and convalescent COVID-19 samples came from the United States, Italy and Spain. PBMCs, B-cell-depleted T cells, or T cells were the source of the cDNA or gDNA that made up the material.

The CDR3 sequence is 16 residues long. Between the trimmed V and J ends, which lost 3 bases and 7 bases, there was a span of 19 bases. From germline, CDR1 is SGHVS and CDR2 FNYEAQ. Each participant's cohort was designated according to participant-reported clinical history. Per the authors' pipeline: Counts of nucleated cells, estimated from reference gene primer amplification, were obtained. TCRdb keeps only in-frame clones here, not all; method: immunoSEQ multiplex PCR. V, J and clone size are those of that table, while D and trimming were read from the DNA. The data show about 280,000 clones, just under 90% seen once.

The chain couples TRBV7-6 to TRBJ2-1; TRBD1 might be the D (7 bases). The sequencing sample was made of PBMCs or T cells enriched from blood (not recorded which). This TCR was recovered from a woman under 40 with acute COVID-19. Written as DNA, the CDR3 is TGTGCCAGCAGCTTCCCCCTGGCAGGGGGGAAGAATGAGCAGTTCTTC. Its protein is CASSFPLAGGKNEQFF.